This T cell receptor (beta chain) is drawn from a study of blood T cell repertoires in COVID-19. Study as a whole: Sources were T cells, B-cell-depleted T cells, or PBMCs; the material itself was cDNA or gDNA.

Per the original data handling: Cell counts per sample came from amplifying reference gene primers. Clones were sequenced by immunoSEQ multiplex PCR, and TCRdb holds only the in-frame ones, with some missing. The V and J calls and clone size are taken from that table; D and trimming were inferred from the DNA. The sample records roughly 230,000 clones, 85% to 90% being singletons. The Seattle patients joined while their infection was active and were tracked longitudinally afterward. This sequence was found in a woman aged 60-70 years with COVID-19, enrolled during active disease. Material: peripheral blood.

CDR3 region: CSVIFAYEQYF. The CDR3 DNA reads TGCAGCGTTATATTCGCCTACGAGCAGTACTTC. The chain joins TRBV29-1 to TRBJ2-7; D unresolved. Trimming left V 5 bases short and J 2 bases short, with 7 bases between. The V gene's germline CDR1 is SQVTM and CDR2 ANQGSEA. CDR3 length: 11 residues.